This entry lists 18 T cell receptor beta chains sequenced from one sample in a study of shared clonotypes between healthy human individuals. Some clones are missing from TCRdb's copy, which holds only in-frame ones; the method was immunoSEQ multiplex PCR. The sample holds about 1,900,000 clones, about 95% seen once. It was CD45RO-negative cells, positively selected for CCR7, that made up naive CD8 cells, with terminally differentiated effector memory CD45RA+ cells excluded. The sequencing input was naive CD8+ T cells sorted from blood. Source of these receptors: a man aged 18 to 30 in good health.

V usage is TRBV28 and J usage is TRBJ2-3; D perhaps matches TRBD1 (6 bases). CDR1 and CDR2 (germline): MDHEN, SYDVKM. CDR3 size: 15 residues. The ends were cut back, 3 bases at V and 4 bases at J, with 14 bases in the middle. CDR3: CASSFHGQLPDTQYF. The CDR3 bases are TGTGCCAGCAGTTTCCACGGACAGCTCCCAGATACGCAGTATTTT.

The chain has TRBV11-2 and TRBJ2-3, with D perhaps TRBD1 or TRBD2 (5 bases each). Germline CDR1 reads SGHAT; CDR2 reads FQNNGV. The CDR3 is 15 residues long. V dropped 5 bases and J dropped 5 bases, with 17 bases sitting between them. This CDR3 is CASSPLASGGDTQYF. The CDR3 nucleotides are TGTGCCAGCAGCCCCTTGGCTTCTGGGGGAGATACGCAGTATTTT.

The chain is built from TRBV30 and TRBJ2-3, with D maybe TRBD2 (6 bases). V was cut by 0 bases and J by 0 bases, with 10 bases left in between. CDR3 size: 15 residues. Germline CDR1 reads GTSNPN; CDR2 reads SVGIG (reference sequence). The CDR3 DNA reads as TGTGCCTGGAGTGTTCCAGGGACTAGCACAGATACGCAGTATTTT. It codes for CAWSVPGTSTDTQYF.

The CDR3 region is CASSRILAGGPLETQYF. Written as DNA, the CDR3 is TGCGCCAGCAGCCGGATTTTAGCGGGGGGGCCCCTGGAGACCCAGTACTTC. The rearrangement links TRBV4-1 to TRBJ2-5; 11 bases are shared with TRBD2. The CDR3 has 17 amino acids. V was clipped by 4 bases and J by 5 bases; unmatched bases: 12. From germline, CDR1 is MGHRA and CDR2 YSYEKL.

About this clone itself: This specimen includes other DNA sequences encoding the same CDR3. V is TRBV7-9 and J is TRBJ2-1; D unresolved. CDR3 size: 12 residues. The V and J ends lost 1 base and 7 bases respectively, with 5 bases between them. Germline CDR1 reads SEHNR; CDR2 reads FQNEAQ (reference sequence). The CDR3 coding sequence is TGTGCCAGCAGCTTAGTGGGAAATGAGCAGTTCTTC. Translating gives CASSLVGNEQFF.

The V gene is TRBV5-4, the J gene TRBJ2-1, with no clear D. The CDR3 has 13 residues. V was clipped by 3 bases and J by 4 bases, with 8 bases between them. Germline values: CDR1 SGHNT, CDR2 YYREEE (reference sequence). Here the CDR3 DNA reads TGTGCCAGCAGCTCGACGGAATACAATGAGCAGTTCTTC. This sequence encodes CASSSTEYNEQFF.

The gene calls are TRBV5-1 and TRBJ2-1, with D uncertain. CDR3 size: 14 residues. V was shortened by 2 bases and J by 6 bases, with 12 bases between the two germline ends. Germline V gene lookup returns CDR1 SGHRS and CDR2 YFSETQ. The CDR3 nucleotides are TGCGCCAGCAGCTTTTACGACTCAGTCAATGAGCAGTTCTTC. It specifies CASSFYDSVNEQFF.

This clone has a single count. DNA of the CDR3: TGTGCCAGCAGCTTAGGGGGCTACCTGAGCTCCTACAATGAGCAGTTCTTC. Translation gives CASSLGGYLSSYNEQFF. The rearrangement links TRBV7-9 to TRBJ2-1, with D tentatively TRBD1 (5 bases). The germline gives CDR1 SEHNR, CDR2 FQNEAQ (reference sequence). This CDR3 is 17 amino acids long. Trimming took off 1 base at V and 0 bases at J, with 13 bases between the two ends.

The DNA of the CDR3 is TGTGCCAGCAGCTTGAAAAGTTTGACCGGGGAGCTGTTTTTT. This codes for CASSLKSLTGELFF. The chain is built from TRBV5-8 and TRBJ2-2; D not resolved. The CDR3 length is 14 residues. The germline V gene has CDR1 SGHTS and CDR2 YDEGEE. Trimming removed 1 base at V and 5 bases at J, with 9 bases between.

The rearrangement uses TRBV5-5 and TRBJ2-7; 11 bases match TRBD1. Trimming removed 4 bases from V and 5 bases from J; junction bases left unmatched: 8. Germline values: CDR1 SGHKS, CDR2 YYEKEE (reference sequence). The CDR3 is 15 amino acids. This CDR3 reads CASSTPDRGHDEQYF. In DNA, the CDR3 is TGTGCCAGCAGCACCCCGGACAGGGGGCATGACGAGCAGTACTTC.

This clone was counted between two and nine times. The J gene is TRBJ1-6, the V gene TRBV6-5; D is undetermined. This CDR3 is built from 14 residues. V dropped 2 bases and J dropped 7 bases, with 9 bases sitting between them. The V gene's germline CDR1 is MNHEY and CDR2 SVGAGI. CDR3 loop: CASSYARGNSPLHF. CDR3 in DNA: TGTGCCAGCAGTTACGCCCGAGGGAATTCACCCCTCCACTTT.

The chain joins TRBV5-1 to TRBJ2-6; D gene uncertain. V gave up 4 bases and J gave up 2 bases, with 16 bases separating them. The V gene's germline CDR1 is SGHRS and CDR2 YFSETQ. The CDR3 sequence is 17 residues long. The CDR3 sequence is CASSLPGGVAGANVLTF. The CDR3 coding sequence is TGCGCCAGCAGCCTCCCGGGTGGGGTCGCTGGGGCCAACGTCCTGACTTTC.

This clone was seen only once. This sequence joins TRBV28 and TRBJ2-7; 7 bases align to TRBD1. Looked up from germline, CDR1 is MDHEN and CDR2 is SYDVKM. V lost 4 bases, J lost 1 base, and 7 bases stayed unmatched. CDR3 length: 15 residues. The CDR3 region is CASSSSRQGSYEQYF. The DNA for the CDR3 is TGTGCCAGCAGTTCATCACGACAGGGTTCCTACGAGCAGTACTTC.

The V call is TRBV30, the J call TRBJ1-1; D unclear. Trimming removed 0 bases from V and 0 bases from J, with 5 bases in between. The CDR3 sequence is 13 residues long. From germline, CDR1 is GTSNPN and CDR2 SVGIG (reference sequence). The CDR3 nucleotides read TGTGCCTGGAGTGTATCCATGAACACTGAAGCTTTCTTT. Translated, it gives CAWSVSMNTEAFF.

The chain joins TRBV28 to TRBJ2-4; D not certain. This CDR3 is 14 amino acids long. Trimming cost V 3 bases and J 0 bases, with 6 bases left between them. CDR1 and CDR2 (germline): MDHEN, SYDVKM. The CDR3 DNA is TGTGCCAGCAGTTTTTCTCTAGCCAAAAACATTCAGTACTTC. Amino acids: CASSFSLAKNIQYF. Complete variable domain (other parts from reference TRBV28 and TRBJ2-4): DVKVTQSSRYLVKRTGEKVFLECVQDMDHENMFWYRQDPGLGLRLIYFSYDVKMKEKGDIPEGYSVSREKKERFSLILESASTNQTSMYLCASSFSLAKNIQYFGAGTRLSVL.

CDR3 DNA: TGTGCCAGCAGTCTAGCGGGAGGGCCGGGTGAGCAGTTCTTC. Translated: CASSLAGGPGEQFF. The chain combines TRBV25-1 with TRBJ2-1; 12 positions match TRBD2. CDR1 is MGHDK, CDR2 SYGVNS, per germline. The CDR3 extends over 14 amino acids. Trimming cost V 5 bases and J 9 bases; bases outside gene matches: 5.

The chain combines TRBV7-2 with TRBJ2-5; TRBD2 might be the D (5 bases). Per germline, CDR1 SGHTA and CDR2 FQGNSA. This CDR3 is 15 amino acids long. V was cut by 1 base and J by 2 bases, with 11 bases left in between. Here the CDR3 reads CASSLGVDWQETQYF. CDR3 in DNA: TGTGCCAGCAGCTTAGGAGTGGACTGGCAAGAGACCCAGTACTTC.

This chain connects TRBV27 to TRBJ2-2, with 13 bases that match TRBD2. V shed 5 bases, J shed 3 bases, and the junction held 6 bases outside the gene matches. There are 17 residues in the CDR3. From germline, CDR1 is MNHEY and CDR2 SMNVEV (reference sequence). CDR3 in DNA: TGTGCCAGCAGTCCGGGACTAGCGGGATCATACACCGGGGAGCTGTTTTTT. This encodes CASSPGLAGSYTGELFF.